Each of the 28 T cell receptor beta chains below was sequenced from the same sample in a study of T cells in Graves' hyperthyroidism and ophthalmopathy. TCR beta CDR3 regions were amplified from RNA. A set of HTBI primers served as the primers for a first-round RT-PCR of the TCR CDR3. TCRdb ran MiXCR on the multiplex PCR reads and lists one entry per CDR3 protein. The sample consists of about half a million distinct CDR3 sequences, 22% of them appearing once. Sequencing was carried out using blood. These receptors originate from a woman aged 70-85 years with Graves' ophthalmopathy.

This clonotype was detected once. It may be a read error: a sequence one base away is much more abundant. The V gene is TRBV6-2 or TRBV6-3, the J gene TRBJ1-2; D is unclear. The CDR3 extends over 17 amino acids. Between the trimmed V and J ends, which lost 0 bases and 4 bases, there was a span of 18 bases. The germline CDR1 and CDR2 sequences are MNHEY and SVGEGT. The CDR3 spells CASSYSAGGSDFYGYTF. Written as DNA, the CDR3 is TGTGCCAGCAGTTACTCAGCAGGAGGGTCCGACTTCTATGGCTACACCTTC.

The chain links TRBV28 to TRBJ1-1, with D unresolved. V was pared by 8 bases and J by 8 bases, with 21 bases between. Per the germline V gene, CDR1 is MDHEN and CDR2 is SYDVKM. This CDR3 comprises 14 residues. The CDR3 protein is CASHFILGSREAFF. The CDR3 bases are TGTGCCAGCCACTTTATCCTGGGCAGCCGGGAAGCTTTCTTT. Complete variable domain (other parts from reference TRBV28 and TRBJ1-1): DVKVTQSSRYLVKRTGEKVFLECVQDMDHENMFWYRQDPGLGLRLIYFSYDVKMKEKGDIPEGYSVSREKKERFSLILESASTNQTSMYLCASHFILGSREAFFGQGTRLTVV.

The chain joins TRBV9 to TRBJ2-1; TRBD2 aligns across 13 bases. Germline V lookup: CDR1 SGDLS, CDR2 YYNGEE. Losses at the gene ends were 4 bases for V and 9 bases for J; bases not matched to a gene: 10. The CDR3 runs 16 residues. The CDR3 DNA reads TGTGCCAGCAGCTCTAGGGGGACTAGCGGGACGGGTGAGCAGTTCTTC. Translating it yields CASSSRGTSGTGEQFF.

V is TRBV6-1 and J is TRBJ2-3; D gene uncertain. Trimming stripped 7 bases from V and 2 bases from J, with 13 bases between. Germline V gene lookup returns CDR1 MNHNS and CDR2 SASEGT. CDR3 length equals 14 residues. The CDR3 here is CASNDPELTDTQYF. The CDR3 bases are TGTGCCAGCAATGACCCCGAACTCACAGATACGCAGTATTTT.

The chain uses TRBV11-2 and TRBJ2-1; D is unclear. The CDR3 has 14 residues. The V gene lost 10 bases and the J gene lost 0 bases, with 13 bases spanning the gap. Per the germline V gene, CDR1 is SGHAT and CDR2 is FQNNGV. The chain's CDR3 is CATIRPSSYNEQFF. CDR3 DNA: TGTGCCACCATCCGCCCCAGCTCCTACAATGAGCAGTTCTTC. Filled out from reference TRBV11-2 and TRBJ2-1, the complete variable domain reads EAGVAQSPRYKIIEKRQSVAFWCNPISGHATLYWYQQILGQGPKLLIQFQNNGVVDDSQLPKDRFSAERLKGVDSTLKIQPAKLEDSAVYLCATIRPSSYNEQFFGPGTRLTVL.

The genes are TRBV7-6 and TRBJ2-7, with TRBD2 matching over 14 bases. The CDR3 is 17 amino acids. V gave up 1 base and J gave up 4 bases; unmatched junction bases: 6. Looked up from germline, CDR1 is SGHVS and CDR2 is FNYEAQ. DNA of the CDR3: TGTGCCAGCAGCTTAGAACCGGGACTAGCGGGAGAGTACGAGCAGTACTTC. Translated: CASSLEPGLAGEYEQYF.

This clonotype showed up just a few times. The CDR3 DNA reads TGTGCCAGCAGCTTGGCGGGACTAGTGCACACAGATACGCAGTATTTT. Protein product: CASSLAGLVHTDTQYF. The chain couples TRBV5-8 to TRBJ2-3, with TRBD2 matching 8 bases. This CDR3 comprises 16 residues. CDR1 is SGHTS, CDR2 YDEGEE, per germline. After removal of 0 bases from V and 2 bases from J, the junction contained 5 bases not matched to a gene.

This clonotype occurred a few times. The chain combines TRBV20-1 with TRBJ2-7; no clear D gene. The V end lost 0 bases, the J end lost 6 bases, and 6 bases lay between the germline ends. CDR1 is DFQATT and CDR2 is SNEGSKA in the germline V gene (reference sequence). This CDR3 has 11 residues. CDR3 amino acids: CSAREISEQYF. The CDR3 DNA is TGCAGTGCTAGAGAGATATCCGAGCAGTACTTC.

This clonotype appeared a few times. The chain combines TRBV29-1 with TRBJ2-3; TRBD1 aligns across 8 bases. Germline CDR1 reads SQVTM; CDR2 reads ANQGSEA. After removal of 0 bases from V and 2 bases from J, the junction contained 10 bases not matched to a gene. The CDR3 is 17 residues long. The CDR3 nucleotides read TGCAGCGTTGAAGATCCACGAGGACAGGGAACCACAGATACGCAGTATTTT. It codes for CSVEDPRGQGTTDTQYF.

The chain uses TRBV19 and TRBJ2-1; tentative D call: TRBD2 (7 bases). The CDR3 sequence is 14 residues long. Germline V gives CDR1 LNHDA, CDR2 SQIVND (reference sequence). The V end was cut by 6 bases, the J end by 5 bases, with 14 bases between. The CDR3 nucleotides are TGTGCCAGTAGCATGCAGGGGAGGGACAATGAGCAGTTCTTC. It translates to CASSMQGRDNEQFF.

The chain couples TRBV13 to TRBJ1-4; D ambiguous. V was shortened by 4 bases and J by 4 bases, with 10 bases between the two germline ends. The CDR3 is 14 residues long. Germline V gene data show CDR1 as PRHDT and CDR2 as FYEKMQ (reference sequence). CDR3 sequence: CASSSRAYNEKLFF. The CDR3 nucleotides are TGTGCCAGCAGCTCCAGAGCCTATAATGAAAAACTGTTTTTT.

The chain uses TRBV5-6 and TRBJ2-1, with 7 bases that match TRBD2. Germline loops: CDR1 SGHDT, CDR2 YYEEEE. This CDR3 spans 14 amino acids. With 4 bases clipped from V and 5 bases from J, the junction kept 6 bases outside the gene matches. CDR3 DNA sequence: TGTGCCAGCAGCGTGCTAGCGGCCCACAATGAGCAGTTCTTC. It yields the protein CASSVLAAHNEQFF.

Only a few counts were recorded for this clonotype. V gene TRBV2 combines with J gene TRBJ1-2; D not resolved. V was clipped by 10 bases and J by 5 bases, with 11 bases between them. This CDR3 is 11 amino acids long. Germline CDR1 SNHLY, CDR2 FYNNEI. CDR3 loop: CATRPGYGYTF. The CDR3 region has the DNA TGTGCCACCCGTCCAGGTTATGGCTACACCTTC.

The rearrangement links TRBV6-1 to TRBJ2-6, with 9 nucleotides matching TRBD2. This CDR3 is 24 amino acids long. V was clipped by 10 bases and J by 0 bases; unmatched bases: 31. Per the germline V gene, CDR1 is MNHNS and CDR2 is SASEGT. The CDR3 loop is CAKKGNSGRISRKVLSSGANVLTF. DNA of the CDR3: TGTGCCAAAAAGGGGAATAGCGGGAGAATTTCGCGAAAGGTACTCAGCTCTGGGGCCAACGTCCTGACTTTC.

The CDR3 loop is CASSPAAQGGGYTF. The CDR3 region has the DNA TGCGCCAGCAGCCCCGCCGCACAGGGAGGTGGCTACACCTTC. J is TRBJ1-2 and V is TRBV4-1; the D gene is possibly TRBD1 (6 bases). V dropped 4 bases and J dropped 7 bases, with 16 bases sitting between them. Germline V CDR1 and CDR2: MGHRA, YSYEKL. The CDR3 spans 14 residues.

This clonotype has just one count. The J gene is TRBJ2-5, the V gene TRBV10-3; unclear D gene. Trimming pared 4 bases from V and 2 bases from J, leaving 5 bases between. This CDR3 contains 12 residues. Per germline, CDR1 ENHRY and CDR2 SYGVKD. CDR3 region: CAISGAQETQYF. The CDR3 DNA reads TGTGCCATCAGTGGGGCACAAGAGACCCAGTACTTC.

This clonotype was found many times. V gene TRBV20-1 combines with J gene TRBJ2-1, with D perhaps matching TRBD2 (5 bases). CDR3 length: 13 residues. Trimming took off 0 bases at V and 5 bases at J, with 8 bases between the two ends. Per germline, CDR1 DFQATT and CDR2 SNEGSKA (reference sequence). The CDR3 sequence is CSAREGVDNEQFF. The CDR3 DNA sequence: TGCAGTGCTAGAGAGGGAGTGGACAATGAGCAGTTCTTC.

In this sample, this clonotype turned up once. The chain carries TRBV5-1 and TRBJ2-2; D may be TRBD2 (5 bases). With 1 base removed from V and 2 bases from J, the gap between germline ends came to 12 bases. Germline V gives CDR1 SGHRS, CDR2 YFSETQ. The CDR3 is 16 residues long. CDR3 residues: CASSLRRRFNTGELFF. CDR3 coding DNA: TGCGCCAGCAGCTTGAGGCGGAGGTTTAACACCGGGGAGCTGTTTTTT.

The chain recombines TRBV6-1 with TRBJ1-4; D is perhaps TRBD1 (5 bases). Trimming left V 8 bases short and J 5 bases short, with 18 bases between. Looked up from germline, CDR1 is MNHNS and CDR2 is SASEGT. The CDR3 runs 15 residues. In DNA form, the CDR3 reads TGTGCCAGCCGGAGTTGGGGGGTCCCCAATGAAAAACTGTTTTTT. This gives the protein CASRSWGVPNEKLFF.

A few counts support this clonotype. The rearrangement links TRBV20-1 to TRBJ2-7; TRBD2 matches 10 bases. This CDR3 is built from 12 residues. The germline V gene has CDR1 DFQATT and CDR2 SNEGSKA (reference sequence). V shed 8 bases and J 4 bases; nucleotides not matched to a gene: 5. The CDR3 reads CSSASGRYEQYF. The CDR3 DNA sequence: TGCAGTTCGGCTAGCGGGAGATACGAGCAGTACTTC.

V and J are TRBV6-5 and TRBJ1-2, with TRBD1 matching over 8 bases. Germline V gives CDR1 MNHEY, CDR2 SVGAGI. V lost 4 bases to trimming and J lost 7 bases; unmatched junction nucleotides: 8. This CDR3 is built from 14 residues. Here the CDR3 reads CASSFQQGGSGYTF. The CDR3 nucleotides read TGTGCCAGCAGTTTCCAACAGGGGGGTAGTGGCTACACCTTC.

This clonotype was seen many times. The genes are TRBV28 and TRBJ2-7; TRBD2 agrees at 9 bases. The CDR3 has 17 residues. J was trimmed by 4 bases and V by 9 bases; bases with no gene match: 19. Germline values: CDR1 MDHEN, CDR2 SYDVKM. CDR3 in amino acids: CASSSPRSSGSMYEQYF. The CDR3 DNA is TGTGCCAGTTCCTCACCCAGGAGTAGCGGGAGTATGTACGAGCAGTACTTC. The variable domain in full, with the rest retrieved from reference TRBV28 and TRBJ2-7, is DVKVTQSSRYLVKRTGEKVFLECVQDMDHENMFWYRQDPGLGLRLIYFSYDVKMKEKGDIPEGYSVSREKKERFSLILESASTNQTSMYLCASSSPRSSGSMYEQYFGPGTRLTVT.

The chain uses TRBV5-1 and TRBJ1-6, with D maybe TRBD1 (5 bases). Trimming cost V 4 bases and J 1 base, with 6 bases left between them. Looked up from germline, CDR1 is SGHRS and CDR2 is YFSETQ. The CDR3 is 14 amino acids. The CDR3 DNA reads TGCGCCAGCAGCGGGGCATCCTATAATTCACCCCTCCACTTT. Residues: CASSGASYNSPLHF. The complete variable domain, with remaining parts taken from reference TRBV5-1 and TRBJ1-6, reads KAGVTQTPRYLIKTRGQQVTLSCSPISGHRSVSWYQQTPGQGLQFLFEYFSETQRNKGNFPGRFSGRQFSNSRSEMNVSTLELGDSALYLCASSGASYNSPLHFGNGTRLTVT.

This clonotype came up a few times. CDR3 protein: CAIAHSTSNQPQHF. The CDR3 nucleotides are TGTGCCATCGCTCACAGTACTTCCAATCAGCCCCAGCATTTT. The chain is built from TRBV12-3 or TRBV12-4 and TRBJ1-5; D is undetermined. The CDR3 runs 14 residues. V dropped 10 bases and J dropped 3 bases, with 16 bases sitting between them.

The rearrangement uses TRBV28 and TRBJ1-4; D is ambiguous. V was trimmed by 6 bases and J by 2 bases, leaving 13 bases between them. The V gene's germline CDR1 is MDHEN and CDR2 SYDVKM. This CDR3 contains 15 residues. CDR3 sequence: CASSLDPWTNEKLFF. The CDR3 DNA follows: TGTGCCAGCAGCCTCGACCCCTGGACTAATGAAAAACTGTTTTTT.

Details on this clonotype: A much larger clone sits a single nucleotide away, making a read error possible. CDR3 in amino acids: CASSCGVRTGAGNEQYF. In DNA form, the CDR3 reads TGTGCCAGCAGTTGCGGAGTGAGGACAGGGGCAGGTAACGAGCAGTACTTC. This sequence joins TRBV6-5 and TRBJ2-7, with TRBD1 matching over 9 bases. Germline CDR1 MNHEY, CDR2 SVGAGI. The CDR3 is 17 amino acids. Trimming took 4 bases from V and 5 from J; bases not matched to a gene: 15.

This clonotype has more than one count but fewer than ten. The V and J genes are TRBV6-2 or TRBV6-3 and TRBJ2-7, with D uncertain. This CDR3 is built from 15 residues. Germline-derived CDR1 and CDR2 are MNHEY and SVGEGT. Trimming shortened V by 0 bases and J by 2 bases, and 11 bases separated the two germline ends. The CDR3 coding sequence is TGTGCCAGCAGTTACTCGAGGACCTACACCTACGAGCAGTACTTC. Protein product: CASSYSRTYTYEQYF.

This clonotype was detected only a few times. V usage is TRBV20-1 and J usage is TRBJ1-4, with D perhaps TRBD1 (5 bases). The CDR3 consists of 14 residues. Germline CDR1 reads DFQATT; CDR2 reads SNEGSKA (reference sequence). V was cut by 2 bases and J by 5 bases, with 12 bases left in between. The CDR3 DNA reads as TGCAGTGCTAGATCCGGGACGGCAAATGAAAAACTGTTTTTT. Protein sequence: CSARSGTANEKLFF.